This TCR beta chain derives from a study of blood T cell repertoires in COVID-19. Only a few counts were recorded for this clone. This sample also contains other DNA sequences that code for the same CDR3. The CDR3 is 14 residues long. V gave up 3 bases and J gave up 4 bases, with 10 bases separating them. Germline CDR1 LNHDA, CDR2 SQIVND (reference sequence). Assay used: immunoSEQ multiplex PCR; TCRdb lists only in-frame clones, some missing. Of more than 65,000 clones in the sample, 65% to 80% were seen once. The receptor was derived from a woman aged 80 or over with active or convalescent COVID-19. The material sequenced was peripheral blood. V is TRBV19 and J is TRBJ1-5; a possible D gene is TRBD1 (6 bases). CDR3 protein: CASSIGQYNQPQHF. The CDR3 bases are TGTGCCAGTAGTATCGGACAGTATAATCAGCCCCAGCATTTT. The full variable domain, with the rest looked up from reference TRBV19 and TRBJ1-5, is DGGITQSPKYLFRKEGQNVTLSCEQNLNHDAMYWYRQDPGQGLRLIYYSQIVNDFQKGDIAEGYSVSREKKESFPLTVTSAQKNPTAFYLCASSIGQYNQPQHFGDGTRLSIL.